The 3 T cell receptor beta chains below were found in one sample sequenced in a study of identical twins (dated by TCRdb to 2016 to 2017). The library was generated by 5' RACE. The run used an Illumina HiSeq 2000. Using fastp trimming at Q25 and MiXCR clonotype assembly, TCRdb reanalyzed the public sequencing data and kept in-frame beta chains. For every CDR3 protein sequence, its rows merge into one entry that carries the most common genes and DNA. For this sample the table gives around 140,000 distinct CDR3 sequences, of which around 3.5% were detected only once. Clones ranked in the top ten supply 7.5% to 8.5% of the sample. The material sequenced was memory T cells sorted from blood. This sample's cell subset or site label indicates: CD45RO+ enriched T cells. All receptors derive from a young man in good health.

Ten or more counts support this clonotype. The V and J genes are TRBV7-8 and TRBJ2-3; D possibly corresponds to TRBD2 (5 bases). CDR3 length: 15 residues. Trimming shortened V by 1 base and J by 4 bases, and 12 bases separated the two germline ends. Germline V lookup: CDR1 SGHVS, CDR2 FQNEAQ. The CDR3 sequence: CASSLVGSASDTQYF. The CDR3 nucleotides read TGTGCCAGCAGCTTAGTGGGTAGCGCCTCAGATACGCAGTATTTT.

This clonotype was found many times. The V and J genes are TRBV29-1 and TRBJ2-3; 7 positions agree with TRBD2. Per the germline V gene, CDR1 is SQVTM and CDR2 is ANQGSEA. After removal of 5 bases from V and 6 bases from J, the junction contained 8 bases not matched to a gene. The CDR3 spans 13 residues. The CDR3 DNA is TGCAGCGTTAGGGGCGGGAGTTCGGATACGCAGTATTTT. This sequence encodes CSVRGGSSDTQYF.

This clonotype was counted ten times or more. The V gene is TRBV14, the J gene TRBJ2-1; D not resolved. CDR1 is SGHDN and CDR2 is FVKESK in the germline V gene. Trimming cost V 5 bases and J 0 bases, with 14 bases left between them. The CDR3 contains 16 residues. The CDR3 region is CASSSHGRTSYNEQFF. The DNA for the CDR3 is TGTGCCAGCAGCTCCCATGGACGGACCTCCTACAATGAGCAGTTCTTC.